This T cell receptor (beta chain) is drawn from a study of T-cell reconstitution after alpha-beta-depleted transplantation in children. General study findings and limits: In patients about two months after transplant, alpha-beta T cells reportedly arose from several hundred expanded graft clones. Newly produced T cells mostly accounted for T-cell counts and diversity one year post-transplant.

Researchers prepared the TCRbeta library using unique molecular identifiers, the study reports. TCRdb fed the PCR reads into MiXCR, producing one record per CDR3 protein. The table lists over 400,000 distinct CDR3 sequences, around two fifths of them singletons, with under 35% in the top ten. A word on this clonotype: Antigen specificity is unknown.

Here the sequenced sample was PBMCs, taken before TCRalphabeta/CD19-depleted stem cell transplant. This receptor was taken from a girl aged 2-10 years with aplastic anemia, due to receive a stem cell transplant.

This CDR3 reads CSVPGQGASEQYF. The CDR3 DNA reads TGCAGCGTTCCGGGACAGGGGGCCTCCGAGCAGTACTTC. The rearrangement uses TRBV29-1 and TRBJ2-7; TRBD1 matches 12 bases. Germline trimming cut 5 bases from V and 6 bases from J; bases unmatched to any gene: 5. Germline CDR1 is SQVTM and CDR2 is ANQGSEA. The CDR3 extends over 13 amino acids.